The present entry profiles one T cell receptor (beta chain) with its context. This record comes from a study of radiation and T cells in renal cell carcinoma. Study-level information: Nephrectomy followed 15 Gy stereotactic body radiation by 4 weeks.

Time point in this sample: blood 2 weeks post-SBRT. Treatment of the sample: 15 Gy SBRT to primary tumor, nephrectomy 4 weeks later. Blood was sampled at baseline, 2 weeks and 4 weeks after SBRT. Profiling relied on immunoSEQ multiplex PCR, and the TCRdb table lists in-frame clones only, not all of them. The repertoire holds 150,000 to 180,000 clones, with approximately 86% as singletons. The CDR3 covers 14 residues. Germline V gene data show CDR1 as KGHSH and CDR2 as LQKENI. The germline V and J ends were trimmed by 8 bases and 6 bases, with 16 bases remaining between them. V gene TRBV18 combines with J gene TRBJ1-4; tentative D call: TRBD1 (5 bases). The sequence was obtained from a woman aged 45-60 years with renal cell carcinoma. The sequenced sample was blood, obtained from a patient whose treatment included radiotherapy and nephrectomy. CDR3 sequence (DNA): TGTGCCAGCCGGGGGACGGAGGTAGATGAAAAACTGTTTTTT. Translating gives CASRGTEVDEKLFF.